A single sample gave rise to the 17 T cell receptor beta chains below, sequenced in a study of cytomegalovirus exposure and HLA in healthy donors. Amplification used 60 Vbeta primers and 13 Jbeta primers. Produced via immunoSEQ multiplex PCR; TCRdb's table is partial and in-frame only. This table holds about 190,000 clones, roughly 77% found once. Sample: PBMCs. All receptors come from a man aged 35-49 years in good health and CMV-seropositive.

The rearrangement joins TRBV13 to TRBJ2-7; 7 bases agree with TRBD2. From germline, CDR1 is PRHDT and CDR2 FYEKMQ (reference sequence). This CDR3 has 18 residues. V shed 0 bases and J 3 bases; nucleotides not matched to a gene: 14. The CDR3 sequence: CASSLGVRLAAPVYEQYF. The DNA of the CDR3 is TGTGCCAGCAGCTTAGGTGTCCGGCTAGCGGCACCCGTCTACGAGCAGTACTTC.

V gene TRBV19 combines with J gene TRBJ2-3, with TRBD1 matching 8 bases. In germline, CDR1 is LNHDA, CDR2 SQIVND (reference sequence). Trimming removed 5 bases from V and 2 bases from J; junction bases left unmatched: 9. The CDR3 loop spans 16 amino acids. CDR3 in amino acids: CASSAGTGKSTDTQYF. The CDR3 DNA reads TGTGCCAGTAGTGCCGGGACAGGCAAGTCCACAGATACGCAGTATTTT.

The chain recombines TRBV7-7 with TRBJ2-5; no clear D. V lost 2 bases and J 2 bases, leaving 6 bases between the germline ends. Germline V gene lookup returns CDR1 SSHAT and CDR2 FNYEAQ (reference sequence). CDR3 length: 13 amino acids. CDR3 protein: CASSLTEQETQYF. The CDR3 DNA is TGTGCCAGCAGCTTAACTGAACAAGAGACCCAGTACTTC.

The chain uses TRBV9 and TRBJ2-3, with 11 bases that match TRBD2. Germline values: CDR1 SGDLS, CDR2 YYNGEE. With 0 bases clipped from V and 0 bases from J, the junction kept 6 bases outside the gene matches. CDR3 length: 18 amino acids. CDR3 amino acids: CASSVGSGGAWSTDTQYF. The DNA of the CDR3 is TGTGCCAGCAGCGTAGGTAGCGGGGGGGCATGGAGCACAGATACGCAGTATTTT.

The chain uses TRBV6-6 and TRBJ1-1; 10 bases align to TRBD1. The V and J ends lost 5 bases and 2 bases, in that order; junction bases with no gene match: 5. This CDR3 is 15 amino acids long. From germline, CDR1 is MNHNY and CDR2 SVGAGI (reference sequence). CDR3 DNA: TGTGCCAGCAGTGATCGGGACAGGGGTAACACTGAAGCTTTCTTT. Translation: CASSDRDRGNTEAFF.

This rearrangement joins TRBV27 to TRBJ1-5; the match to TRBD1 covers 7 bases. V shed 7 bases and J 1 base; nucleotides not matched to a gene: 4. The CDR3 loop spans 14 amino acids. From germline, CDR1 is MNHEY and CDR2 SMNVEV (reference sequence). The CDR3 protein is CASTPGGSNQPQHF. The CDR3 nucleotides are TGTGCCAGCACCCCAGGGGGGAGCAATCAGCCCCAGCATTTT.

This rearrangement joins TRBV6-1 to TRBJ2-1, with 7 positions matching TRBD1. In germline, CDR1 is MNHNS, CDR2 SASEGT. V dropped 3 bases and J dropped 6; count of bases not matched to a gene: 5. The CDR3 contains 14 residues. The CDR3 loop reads CASSDGTVGNEQFF. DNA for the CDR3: TGTGCCAGCAGTGACGGGACAGTAGGCAATGAGCAGTTCTTC.

CDR3 region: CAINPGLETTGELFF. The CDR3 DNA is TGTGCCATTAATCCGGGACTAGAGACCACCGGGGAGCTGTTTTTT. This sequence joins TRBV6-1 and TRBJ2-2; 8 bases match TRBD2. CDR1 and CDR2 from the germline V gene are MNHNS and SASEGT. V was pared by 10 bases and J by 4 bases, with 11 bases of the junction left unmatched. This CDR3 has 15 residues.

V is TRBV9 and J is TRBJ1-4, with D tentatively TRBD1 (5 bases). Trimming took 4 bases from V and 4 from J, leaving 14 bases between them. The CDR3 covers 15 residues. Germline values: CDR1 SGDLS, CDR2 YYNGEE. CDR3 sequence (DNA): TGTGCCAGCAGCTTCCGGGGGGTCGATAATGAAAAACTGTTTTTT. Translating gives CASSFRGVDNEKLFF. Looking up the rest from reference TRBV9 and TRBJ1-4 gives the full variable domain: DSGVTQTPKHLITATGQRVTLRCSPRSGDLSVYWYQQSLDQGLQFLIQYYNGEERAKGNILERFSAQQFPDLHSELNLSSLELGDSALYFCASSFRGVDNEKLFFGSGTQLSVL.

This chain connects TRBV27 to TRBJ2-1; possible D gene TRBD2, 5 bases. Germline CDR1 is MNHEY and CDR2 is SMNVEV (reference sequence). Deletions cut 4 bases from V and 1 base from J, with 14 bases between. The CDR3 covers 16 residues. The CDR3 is CASSSPGSKSYNEQFF. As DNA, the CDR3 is TGTGCCAGCAGTTCCCCGGGGTCTAAGTCCTACAATGAGCAGTTCTTC.

CDR3 sequence (DNA): TGTGCCAGCAGCTTGTTGGCAGGGGAGTCACCCCTCCACTTT. Translated, it gives CASSLLAGESPLHF. The chain recombines TRBV7-3 with TRBJ1-6, with D possibly being TRBD1 (6 bases). The CDR3 runs 14 residues. Deletions cut 3 bases from V and 10 bases from J, with 13 bases between. Germline values: CDR1 SGHTA, CDR2 FQGTGA.

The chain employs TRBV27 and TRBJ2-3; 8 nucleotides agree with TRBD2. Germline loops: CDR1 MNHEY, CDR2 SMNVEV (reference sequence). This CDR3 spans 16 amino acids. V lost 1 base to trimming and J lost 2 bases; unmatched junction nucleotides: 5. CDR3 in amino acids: CASSLYLAGLTDTQYF. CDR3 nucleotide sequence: TGTGCCAGCAGTTTATACCTAGCGGGCCTCACAGATACGCAGTATTTT.

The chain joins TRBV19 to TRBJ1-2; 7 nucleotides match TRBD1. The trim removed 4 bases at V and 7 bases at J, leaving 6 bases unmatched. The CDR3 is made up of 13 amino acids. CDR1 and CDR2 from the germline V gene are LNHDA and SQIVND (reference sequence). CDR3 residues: CASSSPGGRGYTF. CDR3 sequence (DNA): TGTGCCAGTAGTAGTCCAGGGGGTCGTGGCTACACCTTC.

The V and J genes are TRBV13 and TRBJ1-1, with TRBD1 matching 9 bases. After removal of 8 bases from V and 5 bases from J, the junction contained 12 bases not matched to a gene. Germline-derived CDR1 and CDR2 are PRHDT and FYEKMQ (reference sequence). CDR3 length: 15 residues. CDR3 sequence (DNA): TGTGCCAGCTGTATTTCCGGACAGGGGAGGACTGAAGCTTTCTTT. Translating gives CASCISGQGRTEAFF.

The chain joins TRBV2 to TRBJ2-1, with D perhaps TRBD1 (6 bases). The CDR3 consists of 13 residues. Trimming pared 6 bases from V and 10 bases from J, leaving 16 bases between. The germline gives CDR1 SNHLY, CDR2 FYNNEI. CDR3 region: CASRPDSPREQFF. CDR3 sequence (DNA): TGTGCCAGCAGGCCGGACAGCCCCCGGGAGCAGTTCTTC. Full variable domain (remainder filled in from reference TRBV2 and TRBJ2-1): EPEVTQTPSHQVTQMGQEVILRCVPISNHLYFYWYRQILGQKVEFLVSFYNNEISEKSEIFDDQFSVERPDGSNFTLKIRSTKLEDSAMYFCASRPDSPREQFFGPGTRLTVL.

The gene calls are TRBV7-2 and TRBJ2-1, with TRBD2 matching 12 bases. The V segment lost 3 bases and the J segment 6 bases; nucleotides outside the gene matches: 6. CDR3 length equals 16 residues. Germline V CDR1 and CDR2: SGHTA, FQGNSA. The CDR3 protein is CASSFSSSGRGNEQFF. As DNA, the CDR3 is TGTGCCAGCAGCTTTAGTTCTAGCGGGAGGGGCAATGAGCAGTTCTTC.

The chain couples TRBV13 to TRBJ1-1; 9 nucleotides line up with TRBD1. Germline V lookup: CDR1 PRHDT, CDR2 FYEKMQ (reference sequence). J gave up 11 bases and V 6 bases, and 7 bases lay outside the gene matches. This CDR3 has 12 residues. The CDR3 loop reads CASRSGQGSAFF. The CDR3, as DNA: TGTGCCAGCAGGTCGGGACAGGGTTCGGCTTTCTTT. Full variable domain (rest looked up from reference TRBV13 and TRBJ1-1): AAGVIQSPRHLIKEKRETATLKCYPIPRHDTVYWYQQGPGQDPQFLISFYEKMQSDKGSIPDRFSAQQFSDYHSELNMSSLELGDSALYFCASRSGQGSAFFGQGTRLTVV.